This TCR beta chain was observed in a study of T cells after yellow fever vaccination. Germline V CDR1 and CDR2: SGHNT, YYREEE (reference sequence). V was pared by 0 bases and J by 7 bases, with 6 bases of the junction left unmatched. This CDR3 is 15 amino acids long. This clonotype has more than one count but fewer than ten. TCRdb reprocessed the 5' RACE reads via MiXCR and lists one record per CDR3 protein. The sample carries approximately 550,000 distinct CDR3 sequences, around an eighth recorded once. The source is a man aged 30 to 45 who received the YFV17D yellow fever vaccine. The V and J genes are TRBV5-4 and TRBJ2-1, with 8 nucleotides matching TRBD1. Specimen: PBMCs, collected on the day of the yellow fever booster vaccination. The CDR3 reads CASSLATGDGNEQFF. CDR3 bases: TGTGCCAGCAGCTTGGCGACAGGGGATGGGAATGAGCAGTTCTTC.